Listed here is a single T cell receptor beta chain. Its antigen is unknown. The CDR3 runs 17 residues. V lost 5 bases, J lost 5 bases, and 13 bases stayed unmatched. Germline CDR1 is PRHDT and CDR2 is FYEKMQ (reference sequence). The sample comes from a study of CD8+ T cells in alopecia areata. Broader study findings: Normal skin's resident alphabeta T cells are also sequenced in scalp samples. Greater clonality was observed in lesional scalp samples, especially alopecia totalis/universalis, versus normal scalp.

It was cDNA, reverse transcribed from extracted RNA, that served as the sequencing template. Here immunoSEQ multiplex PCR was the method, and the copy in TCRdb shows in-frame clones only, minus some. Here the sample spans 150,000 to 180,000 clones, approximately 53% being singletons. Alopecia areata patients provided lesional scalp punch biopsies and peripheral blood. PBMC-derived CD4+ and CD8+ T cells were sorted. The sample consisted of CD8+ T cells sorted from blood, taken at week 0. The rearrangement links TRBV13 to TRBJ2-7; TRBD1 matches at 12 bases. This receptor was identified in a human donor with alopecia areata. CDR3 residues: CASSPRGGTGGRNEQYF. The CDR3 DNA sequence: TGTGCCAGCAGCCCCCGGGGGGGGACAGGGGGCAGGAACGAGCAGTACTTC.